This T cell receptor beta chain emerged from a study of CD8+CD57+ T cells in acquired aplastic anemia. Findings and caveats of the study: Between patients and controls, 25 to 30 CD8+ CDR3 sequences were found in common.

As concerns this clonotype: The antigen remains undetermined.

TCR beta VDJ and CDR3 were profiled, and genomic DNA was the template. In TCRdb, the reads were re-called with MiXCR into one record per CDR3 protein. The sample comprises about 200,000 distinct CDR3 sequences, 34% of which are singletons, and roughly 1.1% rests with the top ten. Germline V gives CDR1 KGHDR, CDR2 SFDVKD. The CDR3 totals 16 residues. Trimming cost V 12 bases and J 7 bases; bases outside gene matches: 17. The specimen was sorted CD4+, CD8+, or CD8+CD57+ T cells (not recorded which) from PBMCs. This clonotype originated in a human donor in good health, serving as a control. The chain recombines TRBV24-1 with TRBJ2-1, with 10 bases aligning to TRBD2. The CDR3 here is CAASDKLAGSRNEQFF. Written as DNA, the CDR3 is TGTGCCGCTAGTGACAAACTAGCGGGGTCGAGGAATGAGCAGTTCTTC.